This T cell receptor beta chain stems from a study of blood T cell repertoires in COVID-19 (dated by TCRdb to the early 2020s). About the study as a whole: Samples covering the acute and convalescent phases of COVID-19 were provided by collaborators in the United States, Italy and Spain. The material from the prospective study consisted of cDNA or gDNA derived from T cells, B-cell-depleted T cells, or PBMCs. Deeply sampled blood TCRbeta repertoires from subjects exposed to, actively infected with, or recovered from COVID-19 were included in the dataset. A freely available public database, intended as a resource for researchers studying the immune response to SARS-CoV-2, is where the repertoires were released. Samples were obtained from the ongoing ImmuneRACE study (first 160 participants) and from 1,254 subjects provided by 6 global collaborators. Sample metadata almost always included a de-identified subject ID, COVID-19 status, age in years and sex. Where available, HLA class I and class II types were taken from metadata supplied by the sample provider and were not determined by assay-based typing. The full study reports these points: The quantity of clinical and demographic metadata differed by source and by participant and was supplied without curation.

Deletion took 4 bases off V and 5 bases off J, with a span of 11 bases between the germline ends. Counted from cysteine to phenylalanine, this CDR3 has 12 amino acids. Only the CDR3 region is kept as DNA, spanning 36 bases read in frame from base 1. Taken from the germline V gene, the CDR1 and CDR2 loops are SQVTM and ANQGSEA. As concerns this clone: Its target antigen remains unknown. No much larger clone exists at a distance of one base, and base qualities are not known.

TCRbeta CDR3 regions were amplified from genomic DNA by means of the immunoSEQ Assay, a bias-controlled multiplex PCR. The original pipeline was this. Within the assay, amplification of reference gene primers was used to estimate how many nucleated cells each sample contained. To quantify the absolute abundance of each unique TCRbeta CDR3 rearrangement, sequence reads were collapsed and filtered. Productive Simpson clonality was computed per sample as the square root of Simpson's diversity index over productive rearrangements. Not all clones reach the TCRdb copy of this immuneACCESS table, which keeps in-frame sequences only. Checked studies attribute under half of the gap to unresolved V genes and leave the rest unexplained. The D gene and trimming were derived from the DNA, and the V and J assignments and clone size from that table. The sample table shows over 250,000 clones, and under 95% are seen once. Of the sample, around 2.6% falls within the top ten clones.

Enrolling through a virtual design, the prospective study's participants ranged in age from roughly 18 to 100 years and lived across 24 United States geographic areas. In the prospective study, participants were assigned to cohorts based on the clinical history participants reported in a screening survey and a study questionnaire. ImmuneRACE Cohort 3 recovered participants were defined by two consecutive negative NP/OP PCR tests, healthcare professional clearance, or symptom resolution. Mobile phlebotomists in the prospective study collected whole blood, serum and a nasopharyngeal or oropharyngeal swab from every participant. Prospective study participants could optionally give additional blood draws and questionnaires over an approximately two-month period. Prospective study blood samples were shipped either frozen or at room temperature before DNA extraction.

The sequence is built from TRBV29-1 and TRBJ2-5, with TRBD1 tentatively as D gene (5 bases match). The sample comprised PBMCs or T cells enriched from blood (not recorded which). The TCR sequence derives from a man aged 55 to 70 who had recovered from COVID-19. The DNA is TGCAGCGTTGGGACATCCGGGGAGACCCAGTACTTC. Its protein product is CSVGTSGETQYF.